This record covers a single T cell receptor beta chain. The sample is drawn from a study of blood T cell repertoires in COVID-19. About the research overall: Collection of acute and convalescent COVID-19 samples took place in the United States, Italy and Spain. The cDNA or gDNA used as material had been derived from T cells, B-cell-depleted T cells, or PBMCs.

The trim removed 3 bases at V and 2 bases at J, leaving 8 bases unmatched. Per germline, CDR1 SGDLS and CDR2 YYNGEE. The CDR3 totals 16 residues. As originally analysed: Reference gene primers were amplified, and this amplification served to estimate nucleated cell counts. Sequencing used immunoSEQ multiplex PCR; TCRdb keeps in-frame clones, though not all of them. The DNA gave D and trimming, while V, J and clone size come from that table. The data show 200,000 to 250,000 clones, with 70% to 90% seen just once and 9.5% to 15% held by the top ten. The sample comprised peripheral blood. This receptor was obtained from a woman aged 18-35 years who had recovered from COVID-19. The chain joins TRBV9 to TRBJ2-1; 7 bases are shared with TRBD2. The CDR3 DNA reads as TGTGCCAGCAGCGGTAGCAGCGGGGATACCTACAATGAGCAGTTCTTC. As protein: CASSGSSGDTYNEQFF. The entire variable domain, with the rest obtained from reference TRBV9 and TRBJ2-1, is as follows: DSGVTQTPKHLITATGQRVTLRCSPRSGDLSVYWYQQSLDQGLQFLIQYYNGEERAKGNILERFSAQQFPDLHSELNLSSLELGDSALYFCASSGSSGDTYNEQFFGPGTRLTVL.